This T cell receptor (beta chain) was obtained from a study of Graves' ophthalmopathy and Graves' hyperthyroidism. The TCR beta CDR3 regions underwent amplification from RNA transcripts. HTBI primers served in a first-round RT-PCR, which a second-round multiplex PCR followed. TCRdb independently ran MiXCR on the multiplex PCR reads; one entry per CDR3 protein. The profile shows 500,000 to 800,000 distinct CDR3 sequences, roughly 41% of them singletons. This clonotype was detected only a few times. Its antigen is unidentified. Regarding the study as a whole: Appearing in blood as well were most expanded thyroid clonotypes above 0.001 frequency.

CDR3 length equals 17 residues. Per the germline V gene, CDR1 is SGHAT and CDR2 is FQNNGV. Germline trimming cut 5 bases from V and 8 bases from J; bases unmatched to any gene: 20. The TCR sequence derives from an adult man with Graves' ophthalmopathy. Input material: peripheral blood. This sequence joins TRBV11-2 and TRBJ1-2, with 7 positions matching TRBD1. The CDR3 DNA reads TGTGCCAGCAGCCCTAGCGAGGGACAGCCCGGCTTGGTCGGCTACACCTTC. Its protein is CASSPSEGQPGLVGYTF.